A selection of T cell receptor beta chains follows, all from one sample in a study of CXCR3-negative and CXCR3-positive naive CD8 T cells. One entry per CDR3 protein, without DNA, is what TCRdb gives after re-calling the 5' RACE reads. In total, the table holds about 150,000 distinct CDR3 sequences. Sequenced input: naive CXCR3+ CD8+ T cells from blood. The source is a human donor in good health. Some clones in this sample may be carry-over from other donors' samples. Both conserved end residues are part of each CDR3. Fields, in order: J gene, V gene, CDR3 protein.

TRBJ2-1,TRBV3-1,CASSQDRGGYEQFF
TRBJ1-6,TRBV7-8,CASSPTGGSYNSPLHF
TRBJ2-7,TRBV11-1,CASSISGRTAEQYF
TRBJ2-6,TRBV5-1,CASSLWNDVLTF
TRBJ2-7,TRBV19,CASNPTGYYEQYF
TRBJ2-3,TRBV7-2,CASSGPPRDTQYF
TRBJ2-3,TRBV11-1,CASSPGQTLGTDTQYF
TRBJ2-1,TRBV3-1,CASSQDLYNEQFF
TRBJ2-7,TRBV20-1,CSATTGGTYEQYF
TRBJ2-5,TRBV12-3/TRBV12-4,CASSLASSRPETQYF
TRBJ2-1,TRBV3-1,CASSHLSAGGHNEQFF
TRBJ1-4,TRBV4-1,CASSPTGLLEKLFF
TRBJ2-7,TRBV11-3,CASSDEGGYEQYF
TRBJ1-1,TRBV12-5,CASGSPVGEAFF
TRBJ1-6,TRBV14,CASWTGVYNSPLHF
TRBJ2-1,TRBV12-3/TRBV12-4,CASTDRGDYNEQFF
TRBJ2-1,TRBV29-1,CGVAPSGGPEFF
TRBJ2-7,TRBV7-6,CASSLSGSRGYEQYF
TRBJ1-6,TRBV27,CASSLIGNSPLHF
TRBJ2-3,TRBV28,CASSLTGDPTDTQYF
TRBJ2-1,TRBV15,CATSTDRVPYNEQFF
TRBJ2-4,TRBV4-1,CASSHSGQEGIQYF
TRBJ2-1,TRBV6-2/TRBV6-3,CASGPGGSYNEQFF
TRBJ2-7,TRBV5-1,CASRGDRGFHEQYF
TRBJ2-1,TRBV23-1,CASSQSEGQSSYNAQLF
TRBJ2-2,TRBV12-5,CASGLPPGTSGIVLDTGELFF
TRBJ2-3,TRBV7-9,CASSPWTPPEDTQYF
TRBJ1-1,TRBV7-9,CASTTGGTEAFF
TRBJ2-7,TRBV28,CASSLPSGTLTGEQYF
TRBJ2-1,TRBV28,CASSLPAGNEQFF
TRBJ1-4,TRBV28,CASSLPRGGGNEKLFF